This entry concerns a single T cell receptor beta chain. The data were obtained in a study of identical twins. Trimming took 2 bases from V and 3 from J, leaving 8 bases between them. Germline-derived CDR1 and CDR2 are MNHNS and SASEGT. The CDR3 has 14 amino acids. In TCRdb, the 5' RACE reads were re-called with MiXCR into one record per CDR3 protein. The repertoire holds 700,000 or so distinct CDR3 sequences, around 8.3% seen once, with 0.75% to 1% in the top ten. The sample was also linked to a second study, of yellow fever vaccine responses in identical twins.

Sequencing was performed on PBMCs. The chain couples TRBV6-1 to TRBJ1-5; the D is unclear. The clonotype was recovered from a woman aged 18-29 years in good health. The CDR3 loop is CASSETTHNQPQHF. DNA for the CDR3: TGTGCCAGCAGTGAAACGACCCACAATCAGCCCCAGCATTTT.